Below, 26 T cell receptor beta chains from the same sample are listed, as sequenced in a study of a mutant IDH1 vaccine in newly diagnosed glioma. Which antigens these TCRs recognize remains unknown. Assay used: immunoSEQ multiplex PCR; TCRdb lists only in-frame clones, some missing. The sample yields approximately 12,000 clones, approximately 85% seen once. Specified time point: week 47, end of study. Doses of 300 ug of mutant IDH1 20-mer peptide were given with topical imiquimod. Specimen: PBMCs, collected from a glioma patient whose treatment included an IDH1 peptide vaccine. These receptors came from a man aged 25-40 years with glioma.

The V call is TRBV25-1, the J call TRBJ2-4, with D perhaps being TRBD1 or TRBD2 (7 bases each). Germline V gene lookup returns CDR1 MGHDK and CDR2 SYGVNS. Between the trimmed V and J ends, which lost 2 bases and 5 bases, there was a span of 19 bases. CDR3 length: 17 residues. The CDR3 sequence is CASSEKGAGGRQNIQYF. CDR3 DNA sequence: TGTGCCAGCAGTGAAAAGGGGGCCGGGGGGCGCCAAAACATTCAGTACTTC. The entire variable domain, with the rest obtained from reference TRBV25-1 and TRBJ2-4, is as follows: EADIYQTPRYLVIGTGKKITLECSQTMGHDKMYWYQQDPGMELHLIHYSYGVNSTEKGDLSSESTVSRIRTEHFPLTLESARPSHTSQYLCASSEKGAGGRQNIQYFGAGTRLSVL.

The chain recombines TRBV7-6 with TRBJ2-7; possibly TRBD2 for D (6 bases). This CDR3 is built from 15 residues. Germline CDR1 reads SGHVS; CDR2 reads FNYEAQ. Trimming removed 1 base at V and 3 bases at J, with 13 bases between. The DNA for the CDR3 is TGTGCCAGCAGCTTAGGGGCGGTGGGAGGCTACGAGCAGTACTTC. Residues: CASSLGAVGGYEQYF.

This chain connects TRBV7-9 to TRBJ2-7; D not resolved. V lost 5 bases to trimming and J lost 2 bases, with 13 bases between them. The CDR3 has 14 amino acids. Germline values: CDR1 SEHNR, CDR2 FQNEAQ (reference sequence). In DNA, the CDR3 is TGTGCCAGCAGCCCCCACCGGCCCCCCTACGAGCAGTACTTC. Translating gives CASSPHRPPYEQYF.

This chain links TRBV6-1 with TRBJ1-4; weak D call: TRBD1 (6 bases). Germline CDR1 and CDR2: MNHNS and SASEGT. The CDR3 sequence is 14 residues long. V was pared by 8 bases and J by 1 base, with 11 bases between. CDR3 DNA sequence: TGTGCCAGCGGGATCAGGGGAACTAATGAAAAACTGTTTTTT. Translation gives CASGIRGTNEKLFF.

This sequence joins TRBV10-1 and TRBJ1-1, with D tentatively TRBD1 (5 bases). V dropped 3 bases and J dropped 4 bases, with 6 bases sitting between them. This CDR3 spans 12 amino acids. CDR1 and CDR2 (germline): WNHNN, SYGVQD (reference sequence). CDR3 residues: CASSERGTEAFF. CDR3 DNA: TGCGCCAGCAGTGAAAGGGGCACTGAAGCTTTCTTT.

The CDR3 is CASSQPGQGAEAFF. Written as DNA, the CDR3 is TGCGCCAGCAGCCAACCGGGACAGGGGGCTGAAGCTTTCTTT. This chain links TRBV4-1 with TRBJ1-1; 11 bases align to TRBD1. V trimming: 2 bases; J trimming: 6 bases; junction bases outside the gene matches: 2. The CDR3 has 14 residues. CDR1 is MGHRA and CDR2 is YSYEKL in the germline V gene.

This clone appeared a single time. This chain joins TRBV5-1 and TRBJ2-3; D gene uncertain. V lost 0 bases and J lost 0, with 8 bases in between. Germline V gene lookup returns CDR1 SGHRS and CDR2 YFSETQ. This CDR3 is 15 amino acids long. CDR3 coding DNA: TGCGCCAGCAGCTTGGGTGTTTCTAGCACAGATACGCAGTATTTT. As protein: CASSLGVSSTDTQYF.

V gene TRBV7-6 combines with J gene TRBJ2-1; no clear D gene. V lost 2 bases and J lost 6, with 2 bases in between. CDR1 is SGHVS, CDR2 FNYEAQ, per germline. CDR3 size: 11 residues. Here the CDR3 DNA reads TGTGCCAGCAGCTTACTCAATGAGCAGTTCTTC. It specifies CASSLLNEQFF.

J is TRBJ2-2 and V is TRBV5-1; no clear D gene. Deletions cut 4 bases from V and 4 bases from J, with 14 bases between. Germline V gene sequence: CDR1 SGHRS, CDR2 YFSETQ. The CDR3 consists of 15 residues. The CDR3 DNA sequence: TGCGCCAGCAGCAATCCGGGCGAAAGCACCGGGGAGCTGTTTTTT. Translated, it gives CASSNPGESTGELFF.

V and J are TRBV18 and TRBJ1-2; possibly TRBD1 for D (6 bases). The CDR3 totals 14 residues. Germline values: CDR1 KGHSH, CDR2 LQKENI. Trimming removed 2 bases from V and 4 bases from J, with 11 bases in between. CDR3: CASSPNRDIYGYTF. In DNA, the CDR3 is TGTGCCAGCTCACCAAACAGGGATATCTATGGCTACACCTTC.

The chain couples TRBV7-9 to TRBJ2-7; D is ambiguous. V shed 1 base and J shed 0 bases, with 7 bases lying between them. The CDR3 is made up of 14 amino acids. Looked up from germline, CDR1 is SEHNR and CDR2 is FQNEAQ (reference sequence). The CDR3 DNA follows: TGTGCCAGCAGCTTAGGGGCAGACTCCTACGAGCAGTACTTC. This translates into CASSLGADSYEQYF.

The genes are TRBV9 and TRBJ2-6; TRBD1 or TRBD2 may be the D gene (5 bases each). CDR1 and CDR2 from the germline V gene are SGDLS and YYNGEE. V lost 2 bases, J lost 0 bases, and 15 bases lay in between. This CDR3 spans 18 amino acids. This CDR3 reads CASSVPGTGSSGANVLTF. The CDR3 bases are TGTGCCAGCAGCGTCCCCGGGACGGGGAGCTCTGGGGCCAACGTCCTGACTTTC.

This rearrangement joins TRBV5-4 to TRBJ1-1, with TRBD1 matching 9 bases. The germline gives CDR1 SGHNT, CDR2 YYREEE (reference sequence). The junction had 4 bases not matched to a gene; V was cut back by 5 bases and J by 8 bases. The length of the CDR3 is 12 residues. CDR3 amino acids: CASRPQGAEAFF. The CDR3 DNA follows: TGTGCCAGCAGGCCACAGGGGGCGGAAGCTTTCTTT.

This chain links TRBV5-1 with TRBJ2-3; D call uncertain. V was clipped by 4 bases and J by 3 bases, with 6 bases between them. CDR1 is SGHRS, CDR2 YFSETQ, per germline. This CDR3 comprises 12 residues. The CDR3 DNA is TGCGCCAGCAGCCTGACTACAGATACGCAGTATTTT. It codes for CASSLTTDTQYF.

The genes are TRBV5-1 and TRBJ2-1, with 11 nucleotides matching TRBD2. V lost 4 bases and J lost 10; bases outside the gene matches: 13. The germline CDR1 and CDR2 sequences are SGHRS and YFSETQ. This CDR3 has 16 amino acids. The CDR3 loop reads CASSPPTSGVRREQFF. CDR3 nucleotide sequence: TGCGCCAGCAGCCCACCGACTAGCGGGGTTAGGAGGGAGCAGTTCTTC.

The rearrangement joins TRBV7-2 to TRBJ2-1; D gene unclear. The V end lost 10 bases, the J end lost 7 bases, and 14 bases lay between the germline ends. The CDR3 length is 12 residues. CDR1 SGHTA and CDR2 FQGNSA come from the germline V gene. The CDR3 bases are TGTGCCACCAACTCACTCGGGAATGAGCAGTTCTTC. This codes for CATNSLGNEQFF. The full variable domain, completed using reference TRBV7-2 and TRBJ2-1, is GAGVSQSPSNKVTEKGKDVELRCDPISGHTALYWYRQSLGQGLEFLIYFQGNSAPDKSGLPSDRFSAERTGGSVSTLTIQRTQQEDSAVYLCATNSLGNEQFFGPGTRLTVL.

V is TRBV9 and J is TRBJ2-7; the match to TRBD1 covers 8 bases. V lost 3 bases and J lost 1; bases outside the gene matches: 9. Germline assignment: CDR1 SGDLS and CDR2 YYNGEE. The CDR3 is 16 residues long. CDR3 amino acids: CASSATDRGRSYEQYF. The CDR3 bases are TGTGCCAGCAGCGCTACAGACAGGGGAAGGTCCTACGAGCAGTACTTC. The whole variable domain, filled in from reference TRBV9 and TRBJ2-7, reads DSGVTQTPKHLITATGQRVTLRCSPRSGDLSVYWYQQSLDQGLQFLIQYYNGEERAKGNILERFSAQQFPDLHSELNLSSLELGDSALYFCASSATDRGRSYEQYFGPGTRLTVT.

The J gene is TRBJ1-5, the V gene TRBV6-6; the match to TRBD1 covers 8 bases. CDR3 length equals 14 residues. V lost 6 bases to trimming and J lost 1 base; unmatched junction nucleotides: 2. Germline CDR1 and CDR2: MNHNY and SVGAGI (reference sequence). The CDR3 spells CASRGDRSNQPQHF. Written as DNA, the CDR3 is TGTGCCAGCAGGGGGGACAGGAGCAATCAGCCCCAGCATTTT.

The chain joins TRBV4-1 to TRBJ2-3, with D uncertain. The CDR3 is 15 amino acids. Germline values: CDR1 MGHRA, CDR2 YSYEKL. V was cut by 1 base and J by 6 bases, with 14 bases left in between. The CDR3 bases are TGCGCCAGCAGCCAAGTGACAAGAGGCTCCGATACGCAGTATTTT. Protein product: CASSQVTRGSDTQYF.

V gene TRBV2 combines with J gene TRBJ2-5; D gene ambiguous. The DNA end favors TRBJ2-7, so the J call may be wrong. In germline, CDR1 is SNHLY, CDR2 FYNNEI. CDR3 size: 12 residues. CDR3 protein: CASSLINYEQYF. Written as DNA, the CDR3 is TGTGCCAGCAGCCTTATTAATTACGAGCAGTACTTC.

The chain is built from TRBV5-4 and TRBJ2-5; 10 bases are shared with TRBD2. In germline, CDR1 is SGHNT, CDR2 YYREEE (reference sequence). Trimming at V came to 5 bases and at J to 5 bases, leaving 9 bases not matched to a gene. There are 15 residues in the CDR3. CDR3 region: CASRPSGRASETQYF. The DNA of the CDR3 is TGTGCCAGCAGACCGAGCGGGAGGGCCTCGGAGACCCAGTACTTC.

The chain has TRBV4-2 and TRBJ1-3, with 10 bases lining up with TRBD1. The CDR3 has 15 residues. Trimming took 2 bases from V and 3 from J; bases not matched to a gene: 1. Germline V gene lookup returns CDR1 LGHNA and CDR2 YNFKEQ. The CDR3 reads CASSQRDRGGNTIYF. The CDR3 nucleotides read TGTGCCAGCAGCCAAAGGGACAGGGGTGGAAACACCATATATTTT.

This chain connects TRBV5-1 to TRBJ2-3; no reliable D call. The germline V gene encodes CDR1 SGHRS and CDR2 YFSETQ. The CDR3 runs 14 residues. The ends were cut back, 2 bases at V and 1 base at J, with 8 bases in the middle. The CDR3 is CASSFSGGTDTQYF. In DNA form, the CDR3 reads TGCGCCAGCAGCTTCTCGGGTGGCACAGATACGCAGTATTTT.

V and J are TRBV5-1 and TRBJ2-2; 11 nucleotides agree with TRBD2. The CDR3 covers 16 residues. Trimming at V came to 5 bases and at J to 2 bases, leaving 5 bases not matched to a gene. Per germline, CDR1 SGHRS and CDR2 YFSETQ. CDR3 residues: CASRRTSGGNTGELFF. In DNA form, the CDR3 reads TGCGCCAGCAGACGTACTAGCGGGGGAAACACCGGGGAGCTGTTTTTT.

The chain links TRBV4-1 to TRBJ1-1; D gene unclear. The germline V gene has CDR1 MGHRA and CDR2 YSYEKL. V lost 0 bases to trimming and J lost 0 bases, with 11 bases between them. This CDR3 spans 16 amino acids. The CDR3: CASSQEKEPMNTEAFF. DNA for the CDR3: TGCGCCAGCAGCCAAGAGAAGGAGCCCATGAACACTGAAGCTTTCTTT.

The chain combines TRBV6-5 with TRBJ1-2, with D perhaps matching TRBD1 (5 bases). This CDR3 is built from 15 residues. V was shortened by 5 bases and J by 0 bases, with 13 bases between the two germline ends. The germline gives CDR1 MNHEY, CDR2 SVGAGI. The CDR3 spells CASSRFQGANYGYTF. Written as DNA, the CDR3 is TGTGCCAGCAGTAGGTTCCAGGGAGCTAACTATGGCTACACCTTC.